This TCR beta chain emerged from a study of tumor-infiltrating lymphocytes in primary liver carcinoma. Study context: In every tissue type, samples returned a similar yield of roughly 3.65 to 7.5 million productive TCRbeta reads.

Using a constant-region primer together with ProtoScript II reverse transcriptase, TCR beta cDNA was made from around 500 ng of total RNA. Three nested multiplex PCR rounds, a slightly modified ARM-PCR method, built the TCR beta libraries. Each of the first two PCR rounds ran approximately 11 cycles with TRBV1-TRBV30 forward and C-beta reverse primers. One entry per CDR3 protein, called by TCRdb with MiXCR from the multiplex PCR reads. The data contain some 180,000 distinct CDR3 sequences, around 60% of them seen just once; the ten biggest clones take up 70% to 80%. This clonotype came up many times. It was unsorted whole blood that yielded blood RNA, and germline DNA was also extracted. V dropped 1 base and J dropped 1 base, with 5 bases sitting between them. CDR3 length: 13 amino acids. Germline CDR1 and CDR2: SGHAT and FQDESV (reference sequence).

The chain recombines TRBV11-1 with TRBJ2-7, with unresolved D. This sequence was found in a man aged 35 to 55 with primary liver carcinoma and hepatitis B virus infection. Sequencing used peripheral blood. The CDR3 loop reads CASSLEVSYEQYF. CDR3 in DNA: TGTGCCAGCAGCTTAGAGGTATCCTACGAGCAGTACTTC.